Reported below is one T cell receptor (beta chain). PCR used 60 Vbeta primers and 13 Jbeta primers. Sequencing used immunoSEQ multiplex PCR; TCRdb keeps in-frame clones, though not all of them. Among 55,000 to 70,000 clones, approximately 80% were seen once, and the ten largest hold roughly 8.2%. These data are taken from a study of cytomegalovirus exposure and HLA in healthy donors. This CDR3 is 15 amino acids long. V was clipped by 10 bases and J by 5 bases; unmatched bases: 15. In germline, CDR1 is MNHGY, CDR2 SVAAGI. Sequencing was performed on PBMCs. V gene TRBV6-9 combines with J gene TRBJ1-2; 8 bases match TRBD1. This TCR came from a man aged 18 to 30 in good health and CMV-seropositive. CDR3 nucleotides: TGTGCCACAGGGGGCCGGGGCAGGGCGGAATATGGCTACACCTTC. The encoded protein is CATGGRGRAEYGYTF.